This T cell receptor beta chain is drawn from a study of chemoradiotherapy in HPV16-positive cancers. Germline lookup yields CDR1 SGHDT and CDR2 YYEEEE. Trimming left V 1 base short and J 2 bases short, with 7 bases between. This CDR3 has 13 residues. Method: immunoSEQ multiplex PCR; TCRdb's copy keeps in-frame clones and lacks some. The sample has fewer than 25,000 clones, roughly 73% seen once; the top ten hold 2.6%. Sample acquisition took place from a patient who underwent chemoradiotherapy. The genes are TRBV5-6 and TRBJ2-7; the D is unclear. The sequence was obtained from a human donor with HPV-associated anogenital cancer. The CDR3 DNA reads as TGTGCCAGCAGCTTGTCAGTTACCTACGAGCAGTACTTC. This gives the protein CASSLSVTYEQYF.